What follows are 19 T cell receptor beta chains derived from one specimen sequenced in a study of T cells after yellow fever vaccination (dated by TCRdb to the late 2010s). Library preparation employed 5' RACE. The sample was run on an Illumina HiSeq 2500. TCRdb reran the public reads through fastp at Q25 and MiXCR, keeping productive beta chains. Rows are unified per CDR3 protein, each entry keeping the most common DNA and genes. The sample contains 200,000 to 300,000 distinct CDR3 sequences, about an eighth of them found a single time. The top ten constitute 0.45% to 0.65% of the sample. The sample's treatment or condition label, in plain terms: live attenuated yellow fever vaccine strain. The input for sequencing was CD4+ T cells sorted from PBMCs, taken 45 days after the yellow fever booster vaccination. The receptors were gathered from a man under 40 who received the YFV17D yellow fever vaccine.

This clonotype has just a few counts. The chain uses TRBV5-1 and TRBJ2-1; D gene uncertain. Germline CDR1 reads SGHRS; CDR2 reads YFSETQ. V was pared by 0 bases and J by 8 bases, with 9 bases between. This CDR3 has 13 amino acids. The CDR3: CASSLVAMDEQFF. The DNA of the CDR3 is TGCGCCAGCAGCTTGGTTGCGATGGATGAGCAGTTCTTC.

This chain's CDR3 is CASSYGLAGGNEQFF. DNA for the CDR3: TGTGCCAGCAGTTATGGTCTAGCGGGAGGAAATGAGCAGTTCTTC. The chain is built from TRBV6-5 and TRBJ2-1; 11 nucleotides match TRBD2. The V gene's germline CDR1 is MNHEY and CDR2 SVGAGI. The CDR3 spans 15 residues. V lost 3 bases and J lost 7; bases outside the gene matches: 5.

This clonotype appeared a few times. V and J are TRBV7-2 and TRBJ2-7, with TRBD2 matching over 7 bases. J gave up 3 bases and V 5 bases, and 10 bases lay outside the gene matches. CDR1 is SGHTA, CDR2 FQGNSA, per germline. CDR3 size: 15 residues. CDR3 DNA: TGTGCCAGCAGCCAGACAGCGGGACGCAGCTACGAGCAGTACTTC. Its protein product is CASSQTAGRSYEQYF.

This chain joins TRBV29-1 and TRBJ1-2; D is undetermined. The CDR3 length is 13 residues. V was clipped by 0 bases and J by 8 bases, with 13 bases between them. From germline, CDR1 is SQVTM and CDR2 ANQGSEA. The DNA for the CDR3 is TGCAGCGTTGAAGATCGCCAGGCGTGGGGCTACACCTTC. Amino acids: CSVEDRQAWGYTF.

This clonotype has more than one count but fewer than ten. V and J are TRBV5-1 and TRBJ2-4, with 7 bases identical to TRBD1. The germline CDR1 and CDR2 sequences are SGHRS and YFSETQ. After removal of 3 bases from V and 4 bases from J, the junction contained 13 bases not matched to a gene. The CDR3 consists of 17 residues. DNA of the CDR3: TGCGCCAGCAGCTGGGAGCCAGGGGGAATAACAAAAAACATTCAGTACTTC. It specifies CASSWEPGGITKNIQYF.

In its sample, this clonotype was seen many times. The genes are TRBV6-1 and TRBJ1-2, with TRBD1 identical over 8 bases. This CDR3 has 14 amino acids. Germline-derived CDR1 and CDR2 are MNHNS and SASEGT. J was trimmed by 6 bases and V by 6 bases; bases with no gene match: 9. The CDR3: CASRRDRRYDGYTF. The CDR3 DNA reads as TGTGCCAGCAGACGGGACAGGCGATACGATGGCTACACCTTC.

The rearrangement uses TRBV5-1 and TRBJ2-2; TRBD1 matches 7 bases. V lost 5 bases to trimming and J lost 8 bases; unmatched junction nucleotides: 9. Germline V gene lookup returns CDR1 SGHRS and CDR2 YFSETQ. The CDR3 length is 14 residues. In nucleotides, the CDR3 is TGCGCCAGCAGTCCCCGCAGGGGGACGGGGGAGCTGTTTTTT. It specifies CASSPRRGTGELFF. Drawing the rest from reference TRBV5-1 and TRBJ2-2, the complete variable domain is KAGVTQTPRYLIKTRGQQVTLSCSPISGHRSVSWYQQTPGQGLQFLFEYFSETQRNKGNFPGRFSGRQFSNSRSEMNVSTLELGDSALYLCASSPRRGTGELFFGEGSRLTVL.

This clonotype turned up a few times. The chain combines TRBV29-1 with TRBJ2-3; D remains ambiguous. CDR1 SQVTM and CDR2 ANQGSEA come from the germline V gene. The CDR3 contains 11 residues. The V and J ends lost 6 bases and 6 bases respectively, with 10 bases between them. The CDR3 sequence: CSVGWSDTQYF. The CDR3 nucleotides read TGCAGCGTCGGGTGGAGCGATACGCAGTATTTT.

The gene calls are TRBV20-1 and TRBJ1-2; no clear D gene. Trimming shortened V by 0 bases and J by 7 bases, and 9 bases separated the two germline ends. CDR1 and CDR2 from the germline V gene are DFQATT and SNEGSKA (reference sequence). The CDR3 contains 12 residues. The CDR3 here is CSARDGSAGYTF. Written as DNA, the CDR3 is TGCAGTGCTAGAGACGGGTCTGCTGGCTACACCTTC.

This clonotype was observed a handful of times. The chain has TRBV4-2 and TRBJ2-1, with 8 bases lining up with TRBD2. The V segment lost 1 base and the J segment 3 bases; nucleotides outside the gene matches: 5. The CDR3 sequence is 16 residues long. CDR1 and CDR2 (germline): LGHNA, YNFKEQ. The CDR3 here is CASSQGSGGVYNEQFF. The CDR3, as DNA: TGTGCCAGCAGCCAAGGGTCGGGGGGGGTCTACAATGAGCAGTTCTTC.

This chain joins TRBV20-1 and TRBJ2-3; 7 bases agree with TRBD2. CDR1 and CDR2 (germline): DFQATT, SNEGSKA (reference sequence). This CDR3 has 15 residues. The V segment lost 2 bases and the J segment 4 bases; nucleotides outside the gene matches: 9. The CDR3 region is CSARPVAGVADTQYF. The CDR3 DNA sequence: TGCAGTGCTAGACCCGTGGCGGGAGTGGCAGATACGCAGTATTTT.

The chain combines TRBV25-1 with TRBJ2-5, with 7 bases that match TRBD2. V was clipped by 2 bases and J by 1 base; unmatched bases: 4. Looked up from germline, CDR1 is MGHDK and CDR2 is SYGVNS. This CDR3 has 15 amino acids. CDR3 DNA sequence: TGTGCCAGCAGTGAAAAAGCGGGGCCCCAAGAGACCCAGTACTTC. Protein product: CASSEKAGPQETQYF.

The chain recombines TRBV12-5 with TRBJ2-7; 10 nucleotides agree with TRBD2. The germline V gene encodes CDR1 LGHNT and CDR2 FRNRAP. The CDR3 contains 15 residues. The ends lost 5 bases at V and 3 bases at J; junction bases unmatched: 7. In nucleotides, the CDR3 is TGTGCTAGTGGTCCCTTACTAGCGGGATTCTACGAGCAGTACTTC. This gives the protein CASGPLLAGFYEQYF.

The sample holds a few counts of this clonotype. This sequence joins TRBV12-3 or TRBV12-4 and TRBJ2-3, with D uncertain. CDR3 length: 16 amino acids. V was clipped by 7 bases and J by 6 bases, with 23 bases between them. As DNA, the CDR3 is TGTGCCAGCACGGGCCCAAGGGCAGTTGGAACGGATACGCAGTATTTT. Its protein product is CASTGPRAVGTDTQYF.

The rearrangement uses TRBV20-1 and TRBJ2-7, with D uncertain. The CDR3 covers 12 residues. Germline values: CDR1 DFQATT, CDR2 SNEGSKA (reference sequence). V shed 3 bases and J shed 6 bases, with 12 bases lying between them. DNA of the CDR3: TGCAGTGCTAGGGGCCAGGTCTTCGAGCAGTACTTC. This encodes CSARGQVFEQYF.

The chain is built from TRBV7-9 and TRBJ2-2; 7 bases line up with TRBD2. Germline assignment: CDR1 SEHNR and CDR2 FQNEAQ (reference sequence). CDR3 length equals 17 residues. J lost 8 bases, V lost 5 bases, and 17 bases had no gene match. CDR3 bases: TGTGCCAGCAGCACGCCCGGGACTACCACCCGAACGGGGGAGCTGTTTTTT. It encodes CASSTPGTTTRTGELFF.

The chain employs TRBV12-3 or TRBV12-4 and TRBJ1-4; D might be TRBD1 (5 bases). Trimming shortened V by 2 bases and J by 7 bases, and 11 bases separated the two germline ends. This CDR3 contains 14 residues. The CDR3 DNA sequence: TGTGCCAGCAGTTTATCCGGGGCGCCTGAAAAACTGTTTTTT. It translates to CASSLSGAPEKLFF.

The V gene is TRBV6-1, the J gene TRBJ2-2, with unresolved D. Per the germline V gene, CDR1 is MNHNS and CDR2 is SASEGT. The V gene lost 4 bases and the J gene lost 1 base, with 7 bases spanning the gap. The CDR3 totals 14 residues. CDR3 in DNA: TGTGCCAGCAGTGCTTTAGAGAACACCGGGGAGCTGTTTTTT. As protein: CASSALENTGELFF.

The chain employs TRBV5-1 and TRBJ2-5; the D call may be TRBD1 or TRBD2 (5 bases each). The CDR3 is 12 residues long. Trimming removed 7 bases at V and 2 bases at J, with 9 bases between. Germline CDR1 reads SGHRS; CDR2 reads YFSETQ. Here the CDR3 DNA reads TGCGCCAGCTTGGGACCTCAAGAGACCCAGTACTTC. Protein: CASLGPQETQYF.